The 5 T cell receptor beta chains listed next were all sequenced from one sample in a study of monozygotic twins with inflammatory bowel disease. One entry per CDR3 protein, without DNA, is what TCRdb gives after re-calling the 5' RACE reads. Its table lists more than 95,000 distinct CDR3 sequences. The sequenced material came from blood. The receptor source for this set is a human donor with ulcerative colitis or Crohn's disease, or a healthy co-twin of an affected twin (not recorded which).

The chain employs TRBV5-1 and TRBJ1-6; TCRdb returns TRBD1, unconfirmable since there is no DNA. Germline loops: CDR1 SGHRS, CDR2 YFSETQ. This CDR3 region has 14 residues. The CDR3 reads CASSLAGVSSPLHF.

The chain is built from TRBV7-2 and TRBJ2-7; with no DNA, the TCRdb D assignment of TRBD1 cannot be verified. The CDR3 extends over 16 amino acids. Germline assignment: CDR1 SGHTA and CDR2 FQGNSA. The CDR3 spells CASSLSRDRAFYEQYF.

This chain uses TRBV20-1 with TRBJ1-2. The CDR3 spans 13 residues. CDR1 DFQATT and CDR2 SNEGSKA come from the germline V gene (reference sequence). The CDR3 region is CSARDGRSYGYTF.

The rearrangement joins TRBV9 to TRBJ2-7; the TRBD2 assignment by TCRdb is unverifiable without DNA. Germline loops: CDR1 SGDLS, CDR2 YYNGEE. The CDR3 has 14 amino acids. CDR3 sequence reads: CASSISGRAYEQYF.

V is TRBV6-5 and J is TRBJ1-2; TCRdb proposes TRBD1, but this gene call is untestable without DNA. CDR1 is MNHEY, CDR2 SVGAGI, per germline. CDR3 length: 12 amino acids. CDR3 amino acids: CASTQGFLGYTF.